This T cell receptor (beta chain) was sequenced for a study of cytomegalovirus exposure and HLA in healthy donors. Primers for the PCR totalled 60 Vbeta and 13 Jbeta. Clones were sequenced by immunoSEQ multiplex PCR, and TCRdb holds only the in-frame ones, with some missing. The table has a few hundred thousand clones, nearly 80% seen once; the top ten hold roughly 1.9%. This clone occurred a few times. V was pared by 5 bases and J by 7 bases, with 7 bases of the junction left unmatched. Germline-derived CDR1 and CDR2 are MNHEY and SMNVEV (reference sequence). The CDR3 totals 15 residues. The sequence derives from a man younger than 30 in good health and CMV-seronegative. This chain connects TRBV27 to TRBJ2-7; 14 bases align to TRBD2. The specimen was PBMCs. The CDR3 DNA follows: TGTGCCAGCAGTGAGGGACTAGCGGGAGTAGAAGAGCAGTACTTC. Its protein is CASSEGLAGVEEQYF.